This T cell receptor (beta chain) was documented in a study of glioma-infiltrating T cells after dendritic cell vaccination (dated by TCRdb to the mid-2010s). For the study in its entirety: Of the roughly 15 glioblastoma patients in the cohort, all drawn from Phase I and II dendritic cell vaccination trials, 9 were newly diagnosed and 6 had recurrent disease. Between 2003 and 2012, patients were given autologous tumor lysate-pulsed dendritic cell vaccination. To make the vaccine, monocyte-derived dendritic cells were cultured for 6 to 7 days with IL-4 and GM-CSF and then pulsed overnight with autologous tumor lysate. Each patient got three intradermal injections of the dendritic cell vaccine, spaced at biweekly intervals, in the arm below the axilla. Tumor-infiltrating lymphocyte content was quantified and tumor and blood repertoires were compared in dendritic cell-vaccinated glioblastoma patients by deep sequencing of TCR beta CDR3 regions. Survival after dendritic cell vaccination was correlated with TCR sequencing metrics such as TIL content and the overlap between tumor and blood repertoires. Points the paper makes about the study in general: The cohort was small and heterogeneous, few patients had complete blood and tumor sets, and even fewer had initial-recurrent tumor pairs. No direct relationship between TCR clonality and survival was found, suggesting a diverse polyclonal response may matter. The response model built on TCR overlap across three groups was characterized as speculative, with prospective validation still needed. After dendritic cell vaccination, a higher estimated pretreatment TIL content predicted longer time to progression and longer overall survival.

For this clone: Its antigen specificity is not known. Base qualities are not at hand, and no much larger clone is one base apart.

TCRB CDR3 regions were amplified from roughly 1.8 ug genomic DNA, or all available DNA if less, using the immunoSEQ assay. The multiplex PCR employed 60 forward primers targeting TCR V beta segments and 13 reverse primers targeting J beta segments. To estimate the number of reads per starting template, synthetic control templates were added to each sample at limiting dilution. Reads of 87 bp were generated by sequencing on the Illumina HiSeq System. Under the source paper's analysis protocol: PCR and sequencing errors were removed by a nearest neighbor algorithm that merged closely related sequences. TCR overlap was measured as the percentage of unique tumor TCR beta sequences that were also present in the peripheral blood of the same patient. TCRdb provides this immuneACCESS table in a form limited to in-frame rearrangements. Some clones are lacking; in checked studies, under half of them reflect an unresolved V gene, and why the rest are absent is not known. V and J calls plus clone size are reproduced from that table; the DNA served to infer D and trimming. For this sample there are fewer than 110,000 clones; 75% to 85% appear just once. The leading ten clones occupy 10% to 15% of the sample.

The CDR3 has 14 amino acids, counting the end cysteine and phenylalanine. The DNA shown is the 42-base CDR3, in frame from base 1. The germline V end is reduced by 4 bases and the J end by 7 bases; junction bases left unmatched: 7. CDR1 and CDR2 are drawn from the germline V gene: SNHLY, FYNNEI. To be selected, patients needed enough residual fresh-frozen tumor tissue and more than two years of available survival data. An isocitrate dehydrogenase mutation was not carried by any of the glioblastoma patients, although molecular status was otherwise variable. PBMC were collected before vaccination, two weeks after the third vaccination, and at tumor progression if progression occurred. The Qiagen DNeasy Blood extraction Kit was used for extraction of genomic DNA.

The sequence derives from a human donor with glioblastoma. The chain is encoded by TRBV2 joined to TRBJ2-1; TRBD1 lines up with 7 middle nucleotides. The sequencing used blood, collected before dendritic cell vaccination. The CDR3: CASSARTGSNEQFF. In nucleotides, the sequence is TGTGCCAGCAGTGCACGGACAGGTAGTAATGAGCAGTTCTTC.